This T cell receptor beta chain comes out of a study of spatial heterogeneity in lung cancer. Study as a whole: Combinations of a unique TCR and a UMI were tallied in raw reads, and on average each appeared more than ten times. General study results and limits: There were more appearances of ubiquitous expanded tumor TCRs in blood at resection than at follow-up.

Individually, TCR cDNA molecules were each labelled with a unique molecular identifier. TCRdb itself ran the 5' RACE reads through MiXCR, one entry per CDR3 protein. The profile shows tens of thousands of distinct CDR3 sequences, roughly 13% of them singletons. CDR3 length: 11 residues. Trimming pared 8 bases from V and 6 bases from J, leaving 7 bases between. The germline V gene has CDR1 ENHRY and CDR2 SYGVKD. The time point is: sample taken at primary tumor resection. Frozen PBMC, nontumor lung or tumor provided whole RNA, which was sequenced unsorted. Samples came from some 73 TRACERx patients with untreated early-stage lung cancer. This clonotype appeared many times. Antigen: not known.

The sequencing here drew on PBMCs, taken at surgery. The chain uses TRBV10-3 and TRBJ2-2, with D tentatively TRBD1 (6 bases). This clonotype was sampled from a male donor with early-stage non-small cell lung cancer. The CDR3 nucleotides read TGTGCCATCGGACAGTCCGGGGAGCTGTTTTTT. It yields the protein CAIGQSGELFF.